The source of this TCR beta chain is a study of T cell repertoires in aging, cancer and after chemotherapy (dated by TCRdb to between 2018 and 2020). For context, the study as a whole: Six donor age groups were covered, ranging from 30 or younger up to 70 or older, and each group contained at least three individuals. In the solid tumor group, the paired samples taken before and after chemotherapy came from patients with brain tumors (glioblastoma) who were receiving therapy based on temozolomide. The cohort comprised 200 to 250 cancer patients, 90 to 94 with hematological and fewer than 140 with solid cancers, plus 95 healthy donors as a reference group. In total, the full dataset held millions of TCR reads. To examine immunoaging and T cell reconstitution after chemotherapy, the study profiled TCR beta repertoires in peripheral blood from healthy donors and cancer patients. What the study reported, not specific to this receptor: An increase in median generation probability over the chemotherapy interval was observed in both cancer cohorts, suggesting that the repertoire was reconstituted through rebound thymic output. Declining TCR diversity with age in healthy donors was mainly explained by loss of richness; in cancer patients, loss of evenness also contributed. Compared with age-matched healthy donors, untreated patients with either hematological or solid cancers had significantly lower TCR diversity in the blood along with higher clonality. It was noted by the authors that conclusions about immunological memory after chemotherapy cannot be drawn from the repertoire data.

Instead of sorted cells or RNA, genomic DNA extracted from peripheral blood served as the source for amplifying TCR beta rearrangements. This clonotype was found once. The specificity of this receptor is unknown. Nothing much larger sits one base from this clone, and base qualities are not available. A single read constitutes weak evidence. CDR1 and CDR2 are read off the germline V gene as KGHSH and LQKENI. Its CDR3 holds 12 amino acids, cysteine through phenylalanine. The kept DNA is CDR3 alone, 36 bases in frame from the first base. V and J lose 3 bases and 4 bases, and a span of 4 bases separates them. Rearranged TRB sequences spanning V, D and J segments were amplified by multiplex touch-down PCR using a mixed TRB-A/B primer pool. Illumina adapters and sample indices were attached to the amplicons through two consecutive PCR reactions run with Phusion HS II polymerase. After gel purification with the NucleoSpin Gel and PCR Clean-up kit, the amplicons were checked using Qubit and an Agilent 2100 Bioanalyzer. Libraries were sequenced on an Illumina MiSeq using 600-cycle, single-indexed, paired-end runs. On the study's bioinformatics: MiXCR versions 2.12 and 3.0.5 were used to process the TRB sequences. A clone was defined as each unique CDR3 nucleotide sequence, and only productive sequences supported by at least two reads were kept. Shannon diversity, evenness, clonality (one minus evenness), and alpha-parameterized diversity profiles from alpha 0 to 5 were included as repertoire metrics. The IGoR algorithm was used to calculate generation probabilities of clones in the paired pre- and post-chemotherapy samples. Clones were called with MiXCR by TCRdb after fastp trimmed the public reads at Q25, and only in-frame beta chains were retained. Each CDR3 protein gets just one entry, which takes the most common genes and DNA from the rows behind it. The V and J calls were determined by TCRdb, not by the authors. The sample table contains 15,000 to 20,000 distinct CDR3 sequences; only one count was recorded for roughly 37% of them. Of the sample, more than 15% is held by the ten largest clones.

The sample comprised blood. The clonotype was recovered from a human donor with a solid tumor. This receptor chain uses TRBV18 and TRBJ1-3; the D gene remains uncertain. The nucleotide sequence reads TGTGCCAGCTCACCTCCCGGAAACACCATATATTTT. This sequence encodes CASSPPGNTIYF.